A selection of T cell receptor beta chains follows, all from one sample in a study of cytomegalovirus exposure and HLA in healthy donors. Method: immunoSEQ multiplex PCR; TCRdb's copy keeps in-frame clones and lacks some. The sample includes around 230,000 clones, approximately 84% of them seen just once. Sequences were obtained from PBMCs. These receptors were obtained from a girl between 2 and 10 years old in good health and CMV-seronegative. Each CDR3 is given with its conserved first and last residue. Fields, in order: V gene, clone size, J gene, D gene, CDR3 protein, CDR3 DNA. D genes are given only for firm matches. The size of a clone is reported for some rows only, either as once, few or many, or as a class for expanded clones.

TRBV7-2	.	TRBJ2-1	.	CASSPPGEQFF	TGTGCCAGCAGCCCACCGGGGGAGCAGTTCTTC
TRBV29-1	.	TRBJ1-1	.	CSVGNRDIEAFF	TGCAGCGTTGGAAACAGGGATATAGAAGCTTTCTTT
TRBV9	.	TRBJ2-7	TRBD1	CASSVGGTGDYEQYF	TGTGCCAGCAGCGTAGGAGGGACAGGGGACTACGAGCAGTACTTC
TRBV6-1	few	TRBJ1-1	.	CASSSHVNTEAFF	TGTGCCAGCAGTTCACACGTAAACACTGAAGCTTTCTTT
TRBV14	.	TRBJ2-3	.	CASSQPGEDTQYF	TGTGCCAGCAGCCAACCGGGGGAGGATACGCAGTATTTT
TRBV5-1	.	TRBJ1-2	TRBD1	CASSRTGNEGYTF	TGCGCCAGCAGCAGGACAGGGAATGAGGGCTACACCTTC
TRBV5-1	.	TRBJ1-1	TRBD1	CASSFSVTGGVNTEAFF	TGCGCCAGCAGCTTCTCGGTCACAGGGGGTGTGAACACTGAAGCTTTCTTT
TRBV5-1	.	TRBJ2-3	.	CASSLDGLETDTQYF	TGCGCCAGCAGCTTGGACGGGTTGGAGACAGATACGCAGTATTTT
TRBV4-1	.	TRBJ2-2	TRBD2	CASSPIAGSNTGELFF	TGCGCCAGCAGCCCGATAGCGGGTTCGAACACCGGGGAGCTGTTTTTT
TRBV5-1	.	TRBJ1-5	TRBD1	CASSPGQGKQPQHF	TGCGCCAGCAGCCCTGGACAGGGGAAACAGCCCCAGCATTTT
TRBV4-1	.	TRBJ2-7	TRBD2	CASSQGVLSGGEGYEQYF	TGCGCCAGCAGCCAAGGAGTTCTAAGCGGGGGGGAAGGGTACGAGCAGTACTTC
TRBV25-1	.	TRBJ2-2	.	CASSESIGLGALTGELFF	TGTGCCAGCAGTGAATCGATCGGGCTGGGGGCTCTCACCGGGGAGCTGTTTTTT
TRBV27	.	TRBJ2-7	TRBD2	CASSRGTSSEYTYEQYF	TGTGCCAGCAGCCGTGGGACTAGCTCAGAGTACACCTACGAGCAGTACTTC
TRBV30	.	TRBJ2-5	.	CAWRGDRYFQETQYF	TGTGCCTGGAGGGGAGACAGGTACTTCCAAGAGACCCAGTACTTC
TRBV6-1	.	TRBJ1-5	.	CASSETYGTNQPQHF	TGTGCCAGCAGTGAAACTTACGGTACCAATCAGCCCCAGCATTTT